The following is a T cell receptor (beta chain) sequence with its context. The time point: persistent/refractory GD, antithyroid drugs over 5 years with positive TRAb. RNA extracted from PBMCs served as the sequencing template. HTBI primers from iRepertoire and Arm-PCR of CDR3 regions yielded the TCR beta libraries. In TCRdb, the multiplex PCR reads were re-called with MiXCR into one record per CDR3 protein. Found here are about 470,000 distinct CDR3 sequences, around a fifth of them singletons; the top ten hold roughly 6.9%. The data originate from a study of regulatory T cells in long-lasting Graves disease. This CDR3 is 14 amino acids long. V lost 3 bases and J lost 3, with 10 bases in between. Per germline, CDR1 SGHRS and CDR2 YFSETQ.

Specimen: peripheral blood mononuclear cells (PBMCs), collected when the disease was refractory, from a patient treated with antithyroid drugs. The TCR sequence derives from a female donor with Graves disease. The chain recombines TRBV5-1 with TRBJ1-5; weak D call: TRBD1 (5 bases). The CDR3 nucleotides are TGCGCCAGCAGCTGGGGGGACCCCAATCAGCCCCAGCATTTT. As protein: CASSWGDPNQPQHF.